This TCR beta chain was identified during a study of patients and donors after allogeneic stem cell transplantation. MiXCR, run by TCRdb on the RT-PCR reads, gives a single entry per CDR3 protein. The sample consists of 45,000 to 65,000 distinct CDR3 sequences, 10% to 15% of them appearing once. V trimming: 0 bases; J trimming: 2 bases; junction bases outside the gene matches: 3. CDR3 length equals 15 residues. CDR1 SGHRS and CDR2 YFSETQ come from the germline V gene. The source is a human donor who was either an allogeneic HSCT recipient or a stem cell or donor lymphocyte infusion donor (not recorded which). It is not recorded whose cells these are; they may come from a transplant donor. The sample comprised blood, either unsorted or a sorted T cell fraction (not recorded which). The V gene is TRBV5-1, the J gene TRBJ2-3; the match to TRBD2 covers 7 bases. CDR3 nucleotides: TGCGCCAGCAGCTTGGGACTAGCTGTCACAGATACGCAGTATTTT. Translated, it gives CASSLGLAVTDTQYF.